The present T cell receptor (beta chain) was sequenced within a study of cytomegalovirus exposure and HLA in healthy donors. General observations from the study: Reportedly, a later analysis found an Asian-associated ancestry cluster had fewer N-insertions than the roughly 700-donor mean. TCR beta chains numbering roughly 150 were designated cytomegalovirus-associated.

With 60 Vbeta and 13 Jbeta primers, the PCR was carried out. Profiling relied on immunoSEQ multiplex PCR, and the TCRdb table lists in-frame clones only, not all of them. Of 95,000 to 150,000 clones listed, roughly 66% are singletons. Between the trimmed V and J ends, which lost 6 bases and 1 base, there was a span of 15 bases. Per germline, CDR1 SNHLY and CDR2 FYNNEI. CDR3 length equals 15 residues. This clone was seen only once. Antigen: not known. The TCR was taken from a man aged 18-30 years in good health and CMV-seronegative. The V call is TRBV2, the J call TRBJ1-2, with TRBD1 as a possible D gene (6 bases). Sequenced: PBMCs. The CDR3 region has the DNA TGTGCCAGCAGACCGGACAGTTCGCATAACTATGGCTACACCTTC. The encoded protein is CASRPDSSHNYGYTF.